Shown below are 8 T cell receptor beta chains from a single sample sequenced in a study of cytomegalovirus exposure and HLA in healthy donors. The table came from immunoSEQ multiplex PCR; TCRdb's copy has only in-frame clones and leaves some out. Of about 240,000 clones listed, around 87% were seen once; the top ten hold roughly 1.2%. The sample comprised PBMCs. The origin of the receptors is a woman aged 25-40 years in good health and CMV-seropositive.

This clone has just one count. The chain combines TRBV7-6 with TRBJ2-1; weak D call: TRBD2 (6 bases). V lost 1 base and J lost 0, with 13 bases in between. The CDR3 is 17 amino acids. The germline gives CDR1 SGHVS, CDR2 FNYEAQ. The CDR3 region has the DNA TGTGCCAGCAGCTTAGAACTACTCGGGAGCTCCTACAATGAGCAGTTCTTC. Residues: CASSLELLGSSYNEQFF. Complete variable domain (other parts from reference TRBV7-6 and TRBJ2-1): GAGVSQSPRYKVTKRGQDVALRCDPISGHVSLYWYRQALGQGPEFLTYFNYEAQQDKSGLPNDRFSAERPEGSISTLTIQRTEQRDSAMYRCASSLELLGSSYNEQFFGPGTRLTVL.

The CDR3 is CASSRDSGSGNTIYF. The CDR3 region has the DNA TGTGCCAGCAGCAGGGACAGCGGCTCTGGAAACACCATATATTTT. The V and J genes are TRBV6-5 and TRBJ1-3; 7 bases are a match to TRBD1. Per germline, CDR1 MNHEY and CDR2 SVGAGI. V lost 6 bases to trimming and J lost 0 bases; unmatched junction nucleotides: 5. The CDR3 is 15 amino acids.

The V and J genes are TRBV5-1 and TRBJ2-6, with unresolved D. The CDR3 length is 17 residues. Germline CDR1 is SGHRS and CDR2 is YFSETQ. V was trimmed by 0 bases and J by 0 bases, leaving 10 bases between them. CDR3 residues: CASSLGPSNSGANVLTF. The CDR3 coding sequence is TGCGCCAGCAGCTTGGGGCCTTCAAACTCTGGGGCCAACGTCCTGACTTTC.

The rearrangement links TRBV5-1 to TRBJ1-4, with D unresolved. Trimming took off 0 bases at V and 5 bases at J, with 11 bases between the two ends. The CDR3 covers 15 residues. Looked up from germline, CDR1 is SGHRS and CDR2 is YFSETQ. The CDR3 reads CASSLGGILNEKLFF. The CDR3 region has the DNA TGCGCCAGCAGCTTGGGAGGGATCCTGAATGAAAAACTGTTTTTT.

The rearrangement joins TRBV9 to TRBJ2-3; TRBD2 agrees at 12 bases. The J segment lost 4 bases and the V segment lost 4 bases, leaving 7 bases of the junction unmatched. CDR1 and CDR2 (germline): SGDLS, YYNGEE. The CDR3 extends over 16 amino acids. CDR3 amino acids: CASSPWTSGIPDTQYF. CDR3 DNA: TGTGCCAGCAGCCCGTGGACTAGCGGGATACCAGATACGCAGTATTTT.

The chain links TRBV7-9 to TRBJ2-1; TRBD2 matches at 9 bases. The CDR3 extends over 15 amino acids. Germline lookup yields CDR1 SEHNR and CDR2 FQNEAQ (reference sequence). V lost 5 bases to trimming and J lost 3 bases; unmatched junction nucleotides: 5. In DNA form, the CDR3 reads TGTGCCAGCAGCCGTAGCGGGAGAAGCTACAATGAGCAGTTCTTC. Its protein is CASSRSGRSYNEQFF.

This chain joins TRBV5-1 and TRBJ2-7; D possibly corresponds to TRBD1 (8 bases). The CDR3 spans 18 residues. Per germline, CDR1 SGHRS and CDR2 YFSETQ. V lost 0 bases and J 3 bases, leaving 22 bases between the germline ends. The CDR3 DNA sequence: TGCGCCAGCAGCTTGGCCCCGGGAGGTCCGGGACAGGTCTACGAGCAGTACTTC. Its translation is CASSLAPGGPGQVYEQYF.

The V call is TRBV10-3, the J call TRBJ2-2; D is possibly TRBD2 (6 bases). The CDR3 extends over 16 amino acids. Trimming stripped 3 bases from V and 1 base from J, with 12 bases between. Germline-derived CDR1 and CDR2 are ENHRY and SYGVKD. The CDR3 DNA sequence: TGTGCCATCAGTGATTCGGGGGAGGAGAACACCGGGGAGCTGTTTTTT. This translates into CAISDSGEENTGELFF.